The TCR beta chain described here comes from a study of T-cell memory formation after mild COVID-19. This clonotype was seen a handful of times. Its specificity is not known. In TCRdb, the 5' RACE reads were re-called with MiXCR into one record per CDR3 protein. Of around 410,000 distinct CDR3 sequences in the sample, around 22% were seen once. Study conclusions and caveats: Clones shrinking from day 15 to 85 showed even CD4/CD8 mixes; later expanders tilted CD4+. CD4+ contracting clones were mainly CM and EM; CD8+ ones, EMRA.

With 4 bases removed from V and 2 bases from J, the gap between germline ends came to 13 bases. CDR1 and CDR2 from the germline V gene are ENHRY and SYGVKD. The CDR3 is made up of 15 amino acids. Source material: PBMCs or a T cell subset sorted from them (not recorded which). The receptor was isolated from an adult woman who had mild COVID-19 (a few samples of this study predate the infection). Cell type and time point are not known. The rearrangement uses TRBV10-3 and TRBJ2-3; D could derive from TRBD1 or TRBD2 (6 bases each). The DNA for the CDR3 is TGTGCCATCAGTGTGCGGGACACTATCACAGATACGCAGTATTTT. Its protein product is CAISVRDTITDTQYF.